Listed below are T cell receptor beta chains from one sample, sequenced in a study of T cell responses to AZD1222 COVID-19 vaccine. Produced via immunoSEQ multiplex PCR; TCRdb's table is partial and in-frame only. In the table there are 160,000 or so clones, roughly nine tenths of which are singletons. This specimen consisted of peripheral blood, obtained 28 days after the second AZD1222 dose. Receptor source: an adult who received the AZD1222 COVID-19 vaccine. Each CDR3 is given with its conserved first and last residue. A D gene is named only where the DNA matches it firmly. Clone size is shown for a subset of rows, as once, few, many or a class of expanded clone.

V gene: TRBV6-5
clone size: .
D gene: TRBD1
J gene: TRBJ1-1
CDR3 DNA: TGTGCCAGCAGTTACCGGACAGGAGTAAACACTGAAGCTTTCTTT
CDR3 protein: CASSYRTGVNTEAFF

V gene: TRBV10-3
clone size: .
D gene: TRBD1
J gene: TRBJ1-5
CDR3 DNA: TGTGCCATCAGGTCGGGACAGGGCGAGGGCAATCAGCCCCAGCATTTT
CDR3 protein: CAIRSGQGEGNQPQHF

V gene: TRBV4-1
clone size: .
D gene: .
J gene: TRBJ1-2
CDR3 DNA: TGCGCCAGCAGCCCCAACGCAGGAGAAGGCGGACCATATGGCTACACCTTC
CDR3 protein: CASSPNAGEGGPYGYTF

V gene: TRBV4-1
clone size: once
D gene: .
J gene: TRBJ1-2
CDR3 DNA: TGCGCCAGCAGCCAAGATTATCTCTATGGCTACACCTTC
CDR3 protein: CASSQDYLYGYTF

V gene: TRBV2
clone size: .
D gene: .
J gene: TRBJ1-5
CDR3 DNA: TGTGCCAGCAGACCAGGGACCTATAGCAATCAGCCCCAGCATTTT
CDR3 protein: CASRPGTYSNQPQHF

V gene: TRBV6-4
clone size: .
D gene: .
J gene: TRBJ1-1
CDR3 DNA: TGTGCCAGCAGTGACTCGGTAAGGGGACGAGTAGCGAACACTGAAGCTTTCTTT
CDR3 protein: CASSDSVRGRVANTEAFF

V gene: TRBV28
clone size: .
D gene: .
J gene: TRBJ1-1
CDR3 DNA: TGTGCCAGCAGACCGGGCGGGGAGGGTTACACTGAAGCTTTCTTT
CDR3 protein: CASRPGGEGYTEAFF

V gene: TRBV5-8
clone size: .
D gene: .
J gene: TRBJ1-2
CDR3 DNA: TGTGCCAGCAGCTACCGGACAGCAAACTATGGCTACACCTTC
CDR3 protein: CASSYRTANYGYTF

V gene: TRBV11-2
clone size: .
D gene: TRBD2
J gene: TRBJ2-3
CDR3 DNA: TGTGCCAGCAGCTTAAGACGTGGGAATCGGGGGGGCGGAGATACGCAGTATTTT
CDR3 protein: CASSLRRGNRGGGDTQYF

V gene: TRBV3-1/TRBV3-2
clone size: once
D gene: .
J gene: TRBJ1-3
CDR3 DNA: TGTGCCAGCAGCCAAGTGGGACTCCCCACCTTTGGGAACACCATATATTTT
CDR3 protein: CASSQVGLPTFGNTIYF

V gene: TRBV5-6
clone size: .
D gene: TRBD1
J gene: TRBJ1-5
CDR3 DNA: TGTGCCAGCAGCCTAGGGACAGGGGGGCAACCCCAGCATTTT
CDR3 protein: CASSLGTGGQPQHF

V gene: TRBV6-5
clone size: .
D gene: .
J gene: TRBJ1-1
CDR3 DNA: TGTGCCAGCAATGTGCGGGGTCCTAGTACTGAAGCTTTCTTT
CDR3 protein: CASNVRGPSTEAFF

V gene: TRBV6-5
clone size: .
D gene: .
J gene: TRBJ1-5
CDR3 DNA: TGTGCCAGCAGCCCGGGACTTCTTTATCAGCCCCAGCATTTT
CDR3 protein: CASSPGLLYQPQHF

V gene: TRBV11-3
clone size: .
D gene: TRBD1
J gene: TRBJ2-3
CDR3 DNA: TGTGCCAGCAGGTGTACAGGGGCGAGGACAGATACGCAGTATTTT
CDR3 protein: CASRCTGARTDTQYF

V gene: TRBV4-1
clone size: .
D gene: .
J gene: TRBJ2-2
CDR3 DNA: TGCGCCAGCAGCCTAGGTACTTCTAACACCGGGGAGCTGTTTTTT
CDR3 protein: CASSLGTSNTGELFF

V gene: TRBV7-9
clone size: .
D gene: .
J gene: TRBJ2-2
CDR3 DNA: TGTGCCAGCAGGGATAAATGGGTGGGCGACACCGGGGAGCTGTTTTTT
CDR3 protein: CASRDKWVGDTGELFF

V gene: TRBV20-1
clone size: .
D gene: TRBD1
J gene: TRBJ1-2
CDR3 DNA: TGCAGTGCTAGTCCCGAGGGGACAGGGGGAATCTATGGCTACACCTTC
CDR3 protein: CSASPEGTGGIYGYTF

V gene: TRBV4-2
clone size: .
D gene: TRBD1
J gene: TRBJ2-3
CDR3 DNA: TGTGCCAGCAGGCGGACAGGGGAGGATACGCAGTATTTT
CDR3 protein: CASRRTGEDTQYF

V gene: TRBV30
clone size: .
D gene: .
J gene: TRBJ1-4
CDR3 DNA: TGTGCCTGGAGTGAATCAAATGAAAAACTGTTTTTT
CDR3 protein: CAWSESNEKLFF

V gene: TRBV5-1
clone size: .
D gene: .
J gene: TRBJ1-2
CDR3 DNA: TGCGCCAGCAGCTTGGTCGGATTTAACTATGGCTACACCTTC
CDR3 protein: CASSLVGFNYGYTF

V gene: TRBV5-8
clone size: .
D gene: .
J gene: TRBJ2-7
CDR3 DNA: TGTGCCAGCAGCTTGGCCAGGGTAAGAAAAACCTACGAGCAGTACTTC
CDR3 protein: CASSLARVRKTYEQYF

V gene: TRBV30
clone size: .
D gene: .
J gene: TRBJ1-2
CDR3 DNA: TGTGCCTGGAGTGGGGGGACCTATGGCTACACCTTC
CDR3 protein: CAWSGGTYGYTF

V gene: TRBV15
clone size: .
D gene: TRBD1
J gene: TRBJ2-7
CDR3 DNA: TGTGCCACCAGCACCGGGGCAGGGGGATGGGAGCAGTACTTC
CDR3 protein: CATSTGAGGWEQYF

V gene: TRBV28
clone size: .
D gene: .
J gene: TRBJ1-1
CDR3 DNA: TGTGCCAGCAGGCCGGGCAGGGACACTGAAGCTTTCTTT
CDR3 protein: CASRPGRDTEAFF

V gene: TRBV18
clone size: once
D gene: TRBD1
J gene: TRBJ1-1
CDR3 DNA: TGTGCCAGCTCACCTGGACAGGGGGCGAACACTGAAGCTTTCTTT
CDR3 protein: CASSPGQGANTEAFF

V gene: TRBV7-8
clone size: once
D gene: .
J gene: TRBJ1-3
CDR3 DNA: TGTGCCAGCAGCTCGTCCGTAGGCGCCATCCGAGGAAACACCATATATTTT
CDR3 protein: CASSSSVGAIRGNTIYF

V gene: TRBV7-9
clone size: .
D gene: .
J gene: TRBJ2-1
CDR3 DNA: TGTGCCAGCAGCGCAGAACGGAGACGGACCTACAATGAGCAGTTCTTC
CDR3 protein: CASSAERRRTYNEQFF

V gene: TRBV7-9
clone size: once
D gene: TRBD2
J gene: TRBJ2-1
CDR3 DNA: TGTGCCAGCAGCTTAGGGACTAGCGAGATCAATGAGCAGTTCTTC
CDR3 protein: CASSLGTSEINEQFF

V gene: TRBV27
clone size: .
D gene: .
J gene: TRBJ2-5
CDR3 DNA: TGTGCCAGCAGTAGTCAGGGTCAAGAGACCCAGTACTTC
CDR3 protein: CASSSQGQETQYF

V gene: TRBV6-5
clone size: .
D gene: .
J gene: TRBJ1-4
CDR3 DNA: TGTGCCAGCAGATGGGGGGGAAATGAAAAACTGTTTTTT
CDR3 protein: CASRWGGNEKLFF

V gene: TRBV5-1
clone size: .
D gene: TRBD1
J gene: TRBJ1-2
CDR3 DNA: TGCGCCAGCAGCCGGACGGGACAGGGGGATGGCTACACCTTC
CDR3 protein: CASSRTGQGDGYTF

V gene: TRBV5-1
clone size: .
D gene: .
J gene: TRBJ2-3
CDR3 DNA: TGCGCCAGCAGCTTACAGCCTTTGGCCGGCACAGATACGCAGTATTTT
CDR3 protein: CASSLQPLAGTDTQYF

V gene: TRBV6-6
clone size: few
D gene: .
J gene: TRBJ1-1
CDR3 DNA: TGTGCCAGCAGTCCCCAAGGGGCGGGGGCGCGGAACACTGAAGCTTTCTTT
CDR3 protein: CASSPQGAGARNTEAFF

V gene: TRBV9
clone size: .
D gene: TRBD2
J gene: TRBJ2-1
CDR3 DNA: TGTGCCAGCAGCGTAGTATCTAGCGGGAGGGCCAATGAGCAGTTCTTC
CDR3 protein: CASSVVSSGRANEQFF

V gene: TRBV2
clone size: .
D gene: .
J gene: TRBJ1-2
CDR3 DNA: TGTGCCGAACAGGGTAACTACTATGGCTACACCTTC
CDR3 protein: CAEQGNYYGYTF

V gene: TRBV28
clone size: .
D gene: .
J gene: TRBJ2-1
CDR3 DNA: TGTGCCAGCAGTTTATCCGGGGACCTGCGCTCCTACAATGAGCAGTTCTTC
CDR3 protein: CASSLSGDLRSYNEQFF

V gene: TRBV3-1/TRBV3-2
clone size: .
D gene: .
J gene: TRBJ1-4
CDR3 DNA: TGTGCCAGCAGCCGCGACAGCCCGTATAATGAAAAACTGTTTTTT
CDR3 protein: CASSRDSPYNEKLFF

V gene: TRBV11-2
clone size: .
D gene: .
J gene: TRBJ2-1
CDR3 DNA: TGTGCCAGCAGCTTGACGGGGGATAACTCCTACAATGAGCAGTTCTTC
CDR3 protein: CASSLTGDNSYNEQFF

V gene: TRBV20-1
clone size: .
D gene: TRBD2
J gene: TRBJ2-5
CDR3 DNA: TGCAGTGCTAGTATCCTAGCGGCCCAAGAGACCCAGTACTTC
CDR3 protein: CSASILAAQETQYF

V gene: TRBV4-2
clone size: .
D gene: .
J gene: TRBJ1-1
CDR3 DNA: TGTGCCAGCAGCCAAGGCGGGACACTCTCCCCTGAAGCTTTCTTT
CDR3 protein: CASSQGGTLSPEAFF

V gene: TRBV30
clone size: .
D gene: .
J gene: TRBJ2-3
CDR3 DNA: TGTGCCTGGAGTCGGGGGCCCCTCACAGATACGCAGTATTTT
CDR3 protein: CAWSRGPLTDTQYF

V gene: TRBV18
clone size: .
D gene: .
J gene: TRBJ1-3
CDR3 DNA: TGTGCCAGCTCACCAGGGACACTGATCAACTCTGGAAACACCATATATTTT
CDR3 protein: CASSPGTLINSGNTIYF

V gene: TRBV18
clone size: .
D gene: TRBD1
J gene: TRBJ2-7
CDR3 DNA: TGTGCCAGCTCATACGGACAGGGATTGTACGAGCAGTACTTC
CDR3 protein: CASSYGQGLYEQYF

V gene: TRBV2
clone size: .
D gene: .
J gene: TRBJ2-6
CDR3 DNA: TGTGCCAGCACTGACTCTGGGGCCAACGTCCTGACTTTC
CDR3 protein: CASTDSGANVLTF